This T cell receptor beta chain was found in a study of blood T cell repertoires in COVID-19. Study context: Both acute and convalescent COVID-19 samples were obtained from the United States, Italy and Spain. Sources were T cells, B-cell-depleted T cells, or PBMCs; the material itself was cDNA or gDNA.

This table comes from immunoSEQ multiplex PCR, and its TCRdb copy is limited to in-frame clones, with some not included. There are 350,000 or so clones in the sample; approximately 87% occur only once, and 10% lies in the top ten. The CDR3 runs to 13 residues. Germline CDR1 and CDR2: SGHTA and FQGNSA. V lost 6 bases to trimming and J lost 4 bases, with 12 bases between them. In Seattle, patients joined the study during active infection and were tracked longitudinally. This chain uses TRBV7-2 with TRBJ1-2; possibly TRBD1 for D (6 bases). Source material: peripheral blood. This TCR was sampled from a woman in her twenties or thirties with COVID-19, enrolled during active disease. CDR3 protein: CASRKDSVYGYTF. The CDR3 nucleotides are TGTGCCAGCAGAAAGGACAGTGTCTATGGCTACACCTTC.